Listed below are T cell receptor beta chains from one sample, sequenced in a study of cytomegalovirus exposure and HLA in healthy donors. Measured with immunoSEQ multiplex PCR; TCRdb has only the in-frame clones, and not every one. The sample carries around 140,000 clones, around 75% recorded once. The sample consisted of PBMCs. These receptors originate from a woman aged 25 to 39 in good health and CMV-seronegative. Each CDR3 is given with its conserved first and last residue. Only part of the rows carry a size: once, few, many, or a class if the clone is expanded.

size,V,J,CDR3
few,TRBV9,TRBJ2-7,CASSPMDGLSYEQYF
few,TRBV2,TRBJ1-4,CASSEVDRLNEKLFF
-,TRBV4-3,TRBJ2-3,CASSQGTSGGADTQYF
many,TRBV9,TRBJ2-7,CASSVDPRSYEQYF
-,TRBV4-1,TRBJ1-3,CASSRGQGINTIYF
-,TRBV6-1,TRBJ2-7,CASSQLAGGAEQYF
-,TRBV11-2,TRBJ2-7,CASSPSAGAGYEQYF
-,TRBV11-2,TRBJ1-1,CASSSQGNTEAFF
-,TRBV5-6,-,CASSHPRASGSYEQYF
few,TRBV28,TRBJ2-3,CASSLRQGTDTQYF
-,TRBV6-6,TRBJ1-5,CASSPAGGDGNQPQHF
-,TRBV9,TRBJ2-7,CASSPRLVSYEQYF
few,TRBV19,TRBJ1-2,CASRQGNRIGYTF
-,TRBV6-1,TRBJ1-6,CASTERRVINSPLHF
-,TRBV19,TRBJ1-4,CASSGQGIEKLFF
-,TRBV5-4,TRBJ1-2,CASSPGRYYGYTF
-,TRBV10-1,TRBJ2-1,CASSAQRLNNEQFF
-,TRBV7-8,TRBJ2-7,CASSSDRGQGEQYF
-,TRBV6-6,TRBJ1-1,CASSYPATGSTEAFF
-,TRBV5-1,TRBJ1-2,CASRSDRNYGYTF
-,TRBV19,TRBJ2-7,CASSPSREAGYEQYF
few,TRBV27,TRBJ2-1,CASSLVGTGEFF
-,TRBV11-2,TRBJ2-7,CASSLDLSGEQYF
-,TRBV27,TRBJ1-1,CASGRQGLNTEAFF
-,TRBV12-5,TRBJ1-1,CASGPPKGANTEAFF
-,TRBV7-9,TRBJ1-1,CASSSDSSGTEAFF
-,TRBV7-2,TRBJ2-3,CASSSLSGRGGTDTQYF
-,TRBV6-5,TRBJ2-1,CASSQQGAFYNEQFF
-,TRBV29-1,-,CSVGQVAEQYF
-,TRBV30,TRBJ1-2,CASYLVGYTF
-,TRBV5-1,TRBJ2-2,CASSLAGPNGELFF
-,TRBV10-3,TRBJ2-1,CAISDRQGLDNEQFF
-,TRBV27,TRBJ2-5,CASSSVVAGGKETQYF
-,TRBV29-1,TRBJ1-1,CSSGGGNTEAFF
-,TRBV28,TRBJ2-7,CASRRGGFYEQYF
-,TRBV5-5,TRBJ1-1,CASSSSGTRRTEAFF
-,TRBV30,TRBJ2-7,CAWTDADRGRGEQYF
-,TRBV2,TRBJ2-2,CASSPSGGDTGELFF
-,TRBV28,TRBJ1-1,CASRLQGAYTEAFF
-,TRBV6-6,TRBJ1-5,CATARRDNQPQHF
-,TRBV7-2,TRBJ2-2,CASSSGQMTGELFF
-,TRBV7-3,TRBJ1-2,CASSPRPGSDGYTF
-,TRBV7-9,-,CASRGANYEQYF
-,TRBV5-4,TRBJ1-4,CASSLAGPAEKLFF
once,TRBV25-1,TRBJ2-7,CASTRGDFSYEQYF
-,TRBV29-1,TRBJ2-7,CSVEDGQFYEQYF
-,TRBV18,TRBJ2-3,CASSPLPRTSGSPTDTQYF
once,TRBV5-1,TRBJ1-5,CASSLRTGRNQPQHF
-,TRBV18,TRBJ1-4,CASSPPGTRNEKLFF
-,TRBV12-5,TRBJ2-2,CASGGRNTGELFF
-,TRBV29-1,TRBJ1-5,CSVEEEGDSNQPQHF
-,TRBV12-2,TRBJ2-3,CASRLAGGRGDTQYF
-,TRBV2,TRBJ2-7,CASSDSYEQYF
-,TRBV6-1,TRBJ1-5,CASSQVTSSNQPQHF